This TCR beta chain was identified in a study of blood T cell repertoires in COVID-19. Study information: The United States, Italy and Spain supplied acute and convalescent COVID-19 samples. T cells, B-cell-depleted T cells, or PBMCs supplied cDNA or gDNA.

Seattle-derived patients entered the study during active infection and were followed longitudinally. Clones were read by immunoSEQ multiplex PCR, and TCRdb kept only the in-frame ones, dropping some. This sample has roughly 290,000 clones, with roughly 90% found just once. Sequencing used peripheral blood. The receptor's source is a woman aged 25-40 years with COVID-19, enrolled during active disease.

The CDR3 coding sequence is TGTGCCAGTCTGCAAGTTACGGTGACTACTCATTTTTACGAGCAGTACTTC. Protein product: CASLQVTVTTHFYEQYF. The chain uses TRBV2 and TRBJ2-7; a possible D gene is TRBD2 (5 bases). The ends were cut back, 9 bases at V and 4 bases at J, with 28 bases in the middle. The CDR3 has 17 residues. Germline V lookup: CDR1 SNHLY, CDR2 FYNNEI.